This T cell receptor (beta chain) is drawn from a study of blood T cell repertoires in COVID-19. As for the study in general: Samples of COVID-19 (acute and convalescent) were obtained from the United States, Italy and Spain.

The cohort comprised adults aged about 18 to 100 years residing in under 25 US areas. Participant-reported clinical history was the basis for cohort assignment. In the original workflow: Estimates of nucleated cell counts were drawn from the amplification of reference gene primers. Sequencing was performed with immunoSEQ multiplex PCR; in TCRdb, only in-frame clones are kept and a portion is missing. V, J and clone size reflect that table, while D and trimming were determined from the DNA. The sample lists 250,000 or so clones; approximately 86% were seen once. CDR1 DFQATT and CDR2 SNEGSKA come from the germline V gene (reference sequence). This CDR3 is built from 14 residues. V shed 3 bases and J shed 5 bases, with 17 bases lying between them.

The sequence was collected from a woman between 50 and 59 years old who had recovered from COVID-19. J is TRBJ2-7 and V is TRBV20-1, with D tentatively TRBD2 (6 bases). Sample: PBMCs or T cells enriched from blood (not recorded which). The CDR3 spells CSASRYAGRDEQYF. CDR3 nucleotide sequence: TGCAGTGCTAGTCGTTATGCGGGGCGCGACGAGCAGTACTTC.